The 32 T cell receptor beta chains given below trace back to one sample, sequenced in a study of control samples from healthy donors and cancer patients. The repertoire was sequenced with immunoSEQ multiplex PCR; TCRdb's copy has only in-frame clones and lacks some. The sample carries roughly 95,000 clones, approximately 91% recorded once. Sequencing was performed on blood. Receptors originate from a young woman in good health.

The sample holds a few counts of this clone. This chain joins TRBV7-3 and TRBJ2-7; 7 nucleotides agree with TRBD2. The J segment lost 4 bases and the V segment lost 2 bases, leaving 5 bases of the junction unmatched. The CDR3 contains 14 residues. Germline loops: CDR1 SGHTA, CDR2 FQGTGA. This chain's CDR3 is CASSLERGGYEQYF. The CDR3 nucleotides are TGTGCCAGCAGCTTAGAGCGGGGCGGGTACGAGCAGTACTTC.

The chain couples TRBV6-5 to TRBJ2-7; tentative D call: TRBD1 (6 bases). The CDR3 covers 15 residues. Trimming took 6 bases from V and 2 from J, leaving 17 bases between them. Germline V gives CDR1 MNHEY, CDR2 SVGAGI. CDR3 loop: CASSLTGTLTYEQYF. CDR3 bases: TGTGCCAGCAGCCTGACAGGTACCCTAACCTACGAGCAGTACTTC.

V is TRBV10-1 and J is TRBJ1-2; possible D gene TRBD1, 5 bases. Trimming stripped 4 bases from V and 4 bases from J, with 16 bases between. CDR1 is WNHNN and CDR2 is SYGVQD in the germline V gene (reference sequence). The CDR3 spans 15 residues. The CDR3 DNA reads TGCGCCAGCAGTGGAACCGGGACGGCAAGCTATGGCTACACCTTC. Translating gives CASSGTGTASYGYTF.

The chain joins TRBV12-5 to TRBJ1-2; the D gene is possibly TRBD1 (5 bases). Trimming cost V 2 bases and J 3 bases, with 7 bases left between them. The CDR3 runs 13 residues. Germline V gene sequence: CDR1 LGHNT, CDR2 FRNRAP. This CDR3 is CASGLLGDYGYTF. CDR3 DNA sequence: TGTGCTAGTGGTTTGTTAGGGGACTATGGCTACACCTTC.

DNA of the CDR3: TGTGCCAGCAGTTTGACTAGCGGGGGGCAAGAGACCCAGTACTTC. This codes for CASSLTSGGQETQYF. This chain uses TRBV28 with TRBJ2-5, with TRBD2 matching 13 bases. Germline values: CDR1 MDHEN, CDR2 SYDVKM. The CDR3 loop spans 15 amino acids. The ends lost 3 bases at V and 2 bases at J; junction bases unmatched: 0. The full variable domain, with the rest looked up from reference TRBV28 and TRBJ2-5, is DVKVTQSSRYLVKRTGEKVFLECVQDMDHENMFWYRQDPGLGLRLIYFSYDVKMKEKGDIPEGYSVSREKKERFSLILESASTNQTSMYLCASSLTSGGQETQYFGPGTRLLVL.

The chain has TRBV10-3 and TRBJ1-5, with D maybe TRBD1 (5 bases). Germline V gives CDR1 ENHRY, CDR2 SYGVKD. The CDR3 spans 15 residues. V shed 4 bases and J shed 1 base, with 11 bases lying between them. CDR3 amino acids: CAISGEGLSNQPQHF. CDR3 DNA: TGTGCCATCAGTGGGGAGGGGCTCAGCAATCAGCCCCAGCATTTT.

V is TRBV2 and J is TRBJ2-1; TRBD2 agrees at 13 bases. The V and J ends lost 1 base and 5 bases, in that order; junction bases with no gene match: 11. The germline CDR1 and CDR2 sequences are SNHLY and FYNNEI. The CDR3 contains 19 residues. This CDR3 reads CASSEEPLLAGGLHNEQFF. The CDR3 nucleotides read TGTGCCAGCAGTGAAGAGCCGTTACTAGCGGGGGGGTTACACAATGAGCAGTTCTTC. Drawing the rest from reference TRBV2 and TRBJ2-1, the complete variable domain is EPEVTQTPSHQVTQMGQEVILRCVPISNHLYFYWYRQILGQKVEFLVSFYNNEISEKSEIFDDQFSVERPDGSNFTLKIRSTKLEDSAMYFCASSEEPLLAGGLHNEQFFGPGTRLTVL.

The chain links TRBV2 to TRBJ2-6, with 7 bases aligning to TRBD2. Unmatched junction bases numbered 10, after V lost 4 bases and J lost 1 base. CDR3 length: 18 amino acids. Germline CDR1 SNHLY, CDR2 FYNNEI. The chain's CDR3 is CASSVAAGFLSGANVLTF. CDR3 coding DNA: TGTGCCAGCAGTGTAGCAGCGGGATTCCTATCTGGGGCCAACGTCCTGACTTTC.

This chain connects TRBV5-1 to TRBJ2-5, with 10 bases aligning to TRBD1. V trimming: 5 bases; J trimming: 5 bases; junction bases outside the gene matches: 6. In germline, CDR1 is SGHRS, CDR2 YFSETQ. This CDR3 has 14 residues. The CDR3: CASSQTGGMETQYF. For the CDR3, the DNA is TGCGCCAGCAGTCAGACAGGGGGCATGGAGACCCAGTACTTC.

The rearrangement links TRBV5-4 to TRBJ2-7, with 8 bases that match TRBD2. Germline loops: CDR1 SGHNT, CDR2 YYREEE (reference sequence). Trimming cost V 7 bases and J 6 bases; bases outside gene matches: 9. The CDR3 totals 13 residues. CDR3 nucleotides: TGTGCCAGCGGGGCGGGGGGTGTAGGCGAGCAGTACTTC. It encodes CASGAGGVGEQYF.

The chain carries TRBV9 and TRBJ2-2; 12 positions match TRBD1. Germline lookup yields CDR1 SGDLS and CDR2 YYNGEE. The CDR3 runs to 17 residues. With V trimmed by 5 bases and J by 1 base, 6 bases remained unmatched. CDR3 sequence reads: CASRPGQGAENTGELFF. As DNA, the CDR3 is TGTGCCAGCAGACCGGGACAGGGGGCTGAGAACACCGGGGAGCTGTTTTTT.

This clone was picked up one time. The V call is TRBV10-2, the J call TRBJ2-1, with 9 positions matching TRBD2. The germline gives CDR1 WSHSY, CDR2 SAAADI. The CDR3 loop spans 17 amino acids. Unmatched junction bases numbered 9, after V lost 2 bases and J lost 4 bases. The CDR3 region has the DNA TGCGCCAGCAGTGAGAGGGAGCGGGGGGCCGGTTACAATGAGCAGTTCTTC. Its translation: CASSERERGAGYNEQFF.

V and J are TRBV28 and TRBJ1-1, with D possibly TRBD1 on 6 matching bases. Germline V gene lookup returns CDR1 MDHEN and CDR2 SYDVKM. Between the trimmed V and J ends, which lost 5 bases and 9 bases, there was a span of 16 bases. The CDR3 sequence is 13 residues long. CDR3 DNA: TGTGCCAGCAGTCTAGAGGGGACAAAAAAAGCTTTCTTT. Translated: CASSLEGTKKAFF.

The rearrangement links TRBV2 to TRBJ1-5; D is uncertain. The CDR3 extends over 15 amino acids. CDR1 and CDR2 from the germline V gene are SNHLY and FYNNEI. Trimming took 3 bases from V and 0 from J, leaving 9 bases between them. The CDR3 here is CASSEYKHSNQPQHF. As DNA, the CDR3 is TGTGCCAGCAGTGAGTACAAACATAGCAATCAGCCCCAGCATTTT. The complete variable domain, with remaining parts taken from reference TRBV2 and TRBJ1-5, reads EPEVTQTPSHQVTQMGQEVILRCVPISNHLYFYWYRQILGQKVEFLVSFYNNEISEKSEIFDDQFSVERPDGSNFTLKIRSTKLEDSAMYFCASSEYKHSNQPQHFGDGTRLSIL.

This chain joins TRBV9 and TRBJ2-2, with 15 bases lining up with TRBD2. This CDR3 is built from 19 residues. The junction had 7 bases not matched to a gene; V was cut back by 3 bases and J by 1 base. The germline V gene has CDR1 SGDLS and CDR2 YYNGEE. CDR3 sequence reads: CASSGVPGLAGGNTGELFF. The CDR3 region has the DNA TGTGCCAGCAGCGGCGTACCGGGACTAGCGGGAGGGAACACCGGGGAGCTGTTTTTT.

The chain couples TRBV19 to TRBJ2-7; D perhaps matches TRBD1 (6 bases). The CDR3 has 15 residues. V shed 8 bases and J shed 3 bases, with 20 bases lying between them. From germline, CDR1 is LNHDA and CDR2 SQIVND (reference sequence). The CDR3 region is CASALRKGEFYEQYF. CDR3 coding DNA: TGTGCCAGTGCCCTCAGGAAGGGGGAGTTCTACGAGCAGTACTTC.

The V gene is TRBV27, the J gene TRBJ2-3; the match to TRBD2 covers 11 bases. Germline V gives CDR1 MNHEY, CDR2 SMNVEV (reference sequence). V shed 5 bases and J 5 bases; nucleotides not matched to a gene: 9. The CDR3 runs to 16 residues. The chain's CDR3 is CASSLARLAGGDTQYF. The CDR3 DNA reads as TGTGCCAGCAGTCTGGCCAGGCTAGCGGGAGGAGATACGCAGTATTTT.

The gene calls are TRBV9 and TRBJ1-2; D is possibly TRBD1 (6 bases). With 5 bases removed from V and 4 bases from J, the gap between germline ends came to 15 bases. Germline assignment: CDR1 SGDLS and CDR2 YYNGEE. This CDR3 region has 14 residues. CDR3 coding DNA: TGTGCCAGCAGACCCACAGGGCACAGCTATGGCTACACCTTC. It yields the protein CASRPTGHSYGYTF.

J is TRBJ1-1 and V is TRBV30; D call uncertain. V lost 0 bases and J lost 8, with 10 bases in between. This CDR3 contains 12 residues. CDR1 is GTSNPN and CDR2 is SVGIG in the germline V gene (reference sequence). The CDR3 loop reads CAWSVRQEEAFF. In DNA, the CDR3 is TGTGCCTGGAGTGTTAGGCAGGAAGAAGCTTTCTTT.

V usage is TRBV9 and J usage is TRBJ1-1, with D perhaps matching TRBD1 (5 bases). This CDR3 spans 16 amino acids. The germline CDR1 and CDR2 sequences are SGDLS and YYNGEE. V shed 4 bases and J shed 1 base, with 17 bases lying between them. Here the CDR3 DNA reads TGTGCCAGCAGCCCCGGGTCAGGGTTAGAGAACACTGAAGCTTTCTTT. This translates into CASSPGSGLENTEAFF.

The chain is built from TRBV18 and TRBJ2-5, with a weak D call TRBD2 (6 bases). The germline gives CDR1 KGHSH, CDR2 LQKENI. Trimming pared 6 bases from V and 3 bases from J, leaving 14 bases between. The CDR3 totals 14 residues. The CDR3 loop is CASSPLRGEETQYF. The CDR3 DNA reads TGTGCCAGCTCCCCTTTACGCGGGGAAGAGACCCAGTACTTC.

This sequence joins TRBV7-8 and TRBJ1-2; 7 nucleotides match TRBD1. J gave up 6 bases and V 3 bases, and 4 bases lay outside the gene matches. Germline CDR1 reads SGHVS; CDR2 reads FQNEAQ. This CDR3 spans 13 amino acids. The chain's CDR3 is CASSLGDRDGYTF. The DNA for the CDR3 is TGTGCCAGCAGCTTGGGGGACAGAGATGGCTACACCTTC.

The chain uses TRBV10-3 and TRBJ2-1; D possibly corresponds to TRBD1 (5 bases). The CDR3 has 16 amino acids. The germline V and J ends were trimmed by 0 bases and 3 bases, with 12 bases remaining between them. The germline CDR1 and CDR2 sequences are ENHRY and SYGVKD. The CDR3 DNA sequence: TGTGCCATCAGTGAGTCAGGGCTCAGGGTCTACAATGAGCAGTTCTTC. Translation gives CAISESGLRVYNEQFF.

CDR3 sequence: CASSERGGNQPQHF. The DNA of the CDR3 is TGTGCCAGCAGTGAAAGGGGGGGCAATCAGCCCCAGCATTTT. The gene calls are TRBV6-1 and TRBJ1-5, with a tentative D call TRBD1 (6 bases). The CDR3 is made up of 14 amino acids. V dropped 2 bases and J dropped 2 bases, with 7 bases sitting between them. Germline V gives CDR1 MNHNS, CDR2 SASEGT.

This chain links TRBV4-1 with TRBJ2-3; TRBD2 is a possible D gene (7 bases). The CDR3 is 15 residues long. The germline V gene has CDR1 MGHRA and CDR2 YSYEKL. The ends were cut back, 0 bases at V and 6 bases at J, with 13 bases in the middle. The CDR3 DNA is TGCGCCAGCAGCCAAGATGGACGGGGGGCGGATACGCAGTATTTT. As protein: CASSQDGRGADTQYF.

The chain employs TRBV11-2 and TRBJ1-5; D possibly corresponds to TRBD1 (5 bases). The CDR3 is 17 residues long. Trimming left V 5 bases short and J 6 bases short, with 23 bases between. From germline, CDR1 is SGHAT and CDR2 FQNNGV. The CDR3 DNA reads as TGTGCCAGCAGCCAAAAAGGCACCCAGGGAATGAGTCAGCCCCAGCATTTT. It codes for CASSQKGTQGMSQPQHF.

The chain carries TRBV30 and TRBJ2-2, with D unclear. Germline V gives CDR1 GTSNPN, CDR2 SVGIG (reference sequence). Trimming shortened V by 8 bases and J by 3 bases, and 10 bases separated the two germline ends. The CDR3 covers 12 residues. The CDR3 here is CALTAYTGELFF. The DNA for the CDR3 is TGTGCCCTGACGGCTTACACCGGGGAGCTGTTTTTT. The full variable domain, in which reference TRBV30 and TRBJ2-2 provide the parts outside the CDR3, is SQTIHQWPATLVQPVGSPLSLECTVEGTSNPNLYWYRQAAGRGLQLLFYSVGIGQISSEVPQNLSASRPQDRQFILSSKKLLLSDSGFYLCALTAYTGELFFGEGSRLTVL.

The CDR3 sequence: CASSQKLGDYTQYF. The CDR3 nucleotides are TGTGCCAGCAGCCAAAAGCTCGGGGACTATACGCAGTATTTT. The chain joins TRBV4-2 to TRBJ2-3; maybe TRBD2 (6 bases). The germline V gene encodes CDR1 LGHNA and CDR2 YNFKEQ. Trimming took 2 bases from V and 7 from J, leaving 13 bases between them. This CDR3 spans 14 amino acids.

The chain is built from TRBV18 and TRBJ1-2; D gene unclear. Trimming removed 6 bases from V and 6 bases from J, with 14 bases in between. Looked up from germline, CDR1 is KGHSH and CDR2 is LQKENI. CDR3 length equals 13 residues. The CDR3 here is CASSAGIGNGYTF. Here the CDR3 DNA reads TGTGCCAGCTCTGCCGGGATAGGGAATGGCTACACCTTC.

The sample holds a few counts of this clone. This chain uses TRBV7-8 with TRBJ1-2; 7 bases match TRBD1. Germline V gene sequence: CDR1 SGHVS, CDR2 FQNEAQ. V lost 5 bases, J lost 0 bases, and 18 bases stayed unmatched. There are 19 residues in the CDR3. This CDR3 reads CASSALYSVRDSANYGYTF. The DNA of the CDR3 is TGTGCCAGCAGCGCACTTTATTCGGTCCGGGACAGCGCTAACTATGGCTACACCTTC.

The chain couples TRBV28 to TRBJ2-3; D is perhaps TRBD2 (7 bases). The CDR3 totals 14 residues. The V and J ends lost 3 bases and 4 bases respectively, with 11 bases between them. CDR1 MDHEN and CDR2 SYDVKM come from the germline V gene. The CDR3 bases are TGTGCCAGCAGTTTGGGGGGGGCGGCAGATACGCAGTATTTT. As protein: CASSLGGAADTQYF.

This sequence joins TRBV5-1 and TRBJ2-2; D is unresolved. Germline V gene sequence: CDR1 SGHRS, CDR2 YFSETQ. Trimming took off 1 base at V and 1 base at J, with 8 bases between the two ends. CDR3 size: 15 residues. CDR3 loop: CASSLPKGNTGELFF. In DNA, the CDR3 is TGCGCCAGCAGCTTGCCCAAGGGGAACACCGGGGAGCTGTTTTTT.